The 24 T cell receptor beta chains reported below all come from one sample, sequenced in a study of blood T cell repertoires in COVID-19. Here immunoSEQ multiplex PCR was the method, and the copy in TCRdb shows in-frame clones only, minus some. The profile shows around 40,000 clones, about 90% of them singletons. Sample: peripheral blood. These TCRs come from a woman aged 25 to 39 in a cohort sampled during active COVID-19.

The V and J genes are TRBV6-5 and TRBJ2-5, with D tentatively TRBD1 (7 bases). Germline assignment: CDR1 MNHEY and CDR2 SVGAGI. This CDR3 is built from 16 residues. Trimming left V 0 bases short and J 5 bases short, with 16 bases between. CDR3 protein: CASSYSRGSGGETQYF. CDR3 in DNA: TGTGCCAGCAGTTACTCGAGAGGGTCAGGGGGGGAGACCCAGTACTTC.

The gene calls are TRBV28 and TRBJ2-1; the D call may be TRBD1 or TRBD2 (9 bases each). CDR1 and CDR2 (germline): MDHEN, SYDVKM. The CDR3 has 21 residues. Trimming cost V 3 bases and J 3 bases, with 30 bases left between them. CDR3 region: CASSFSLQGAFSGSGYNEQFF. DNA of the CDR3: TGTGCCAGCAGTTTCTCCTTACAGGGGGCTTTTAGCGGGAGTGGCTACAATGAGCAGTTCTTC.

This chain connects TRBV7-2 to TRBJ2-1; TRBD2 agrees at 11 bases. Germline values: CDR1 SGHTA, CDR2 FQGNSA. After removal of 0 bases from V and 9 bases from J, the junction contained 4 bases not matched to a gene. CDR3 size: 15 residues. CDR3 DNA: TGTGCCAGCAGCTTAGCTAGCGGGAGGGTTAGTGAGCAGTTCTTC. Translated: CASSLASGRVSEQFF.

Here the CDR3 DNA reads TGTGCCATCAGGGGCGGACAGGGAAAGAACACTGAAGCTTTCTTT. Its protein is CAIRGGQGKNTEAFF. The genes are TRBV10-3 and TRBJ1-1, with 8 bases lining up with TRBD1. The CDR3 length is 15 residues. With V trimmed by 6 bases and J by 1 base, 7 bases remained unmatched. Germline CDR1 and CDR2: ENHRY and SYGVKD.

This CDR3 is CSVAGLAGLRETQYF. As DNA, the CDR3 is TGCAGCGTCGCCGGACTAGCGGGATTAAGGGAGACCCAGTACTTC. The rearrangement uses TRBV29-1 and TRBJ2-5, with 12 bases aligning to TRBD2. This CDR3 is 15 amino acids long. Germline V lookup: CDR1 SQVTM, CDR2 ANQGSEA. Unmatched junction bases numbered 10, after V lost 6 bases and J lost 5 bases.

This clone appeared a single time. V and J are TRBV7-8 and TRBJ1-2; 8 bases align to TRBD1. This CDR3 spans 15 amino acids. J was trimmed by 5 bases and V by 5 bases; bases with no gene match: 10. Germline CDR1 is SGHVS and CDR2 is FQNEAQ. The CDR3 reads CASSETGVVWYGYTF. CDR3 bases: TGTGCCAGCAGCGAGACAGGGGTTGTGTGGTATGGCTACACCTTC.

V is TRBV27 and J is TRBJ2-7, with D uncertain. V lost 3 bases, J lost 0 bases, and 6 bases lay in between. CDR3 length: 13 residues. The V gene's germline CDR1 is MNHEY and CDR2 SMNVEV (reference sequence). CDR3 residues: CASSLTLSYEQYF. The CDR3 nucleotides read TGTGCCAGCAGTTTGACTCTCTCCTACGAGCAGTACTTC.

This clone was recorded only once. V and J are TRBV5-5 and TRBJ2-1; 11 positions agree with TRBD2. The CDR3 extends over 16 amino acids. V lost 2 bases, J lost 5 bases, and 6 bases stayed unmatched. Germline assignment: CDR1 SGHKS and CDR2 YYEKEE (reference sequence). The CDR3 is CASSLRLAGTHNEQFF. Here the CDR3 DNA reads TGTGCCAGCAGCTTACGACTAGCGGGAACTCACAATGAGCAGTTCTTC.

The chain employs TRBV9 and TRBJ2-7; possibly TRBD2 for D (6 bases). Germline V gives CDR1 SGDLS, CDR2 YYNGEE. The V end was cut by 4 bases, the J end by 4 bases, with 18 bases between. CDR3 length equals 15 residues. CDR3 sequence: CASSRSGSLSYEQYF. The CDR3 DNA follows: TGTGCCAGCAGCCGGAGCGGGTCCCTCTCTTACGAGCAGTACTTC.

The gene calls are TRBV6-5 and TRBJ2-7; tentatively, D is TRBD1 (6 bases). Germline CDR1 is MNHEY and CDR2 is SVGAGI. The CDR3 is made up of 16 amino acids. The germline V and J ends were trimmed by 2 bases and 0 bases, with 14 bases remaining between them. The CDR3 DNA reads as TGTGCCAGCAGTTACGTCCCGGGACACATCTCCTACGAGCAGTACTTC. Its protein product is CASSYVPGHISYEQYF.

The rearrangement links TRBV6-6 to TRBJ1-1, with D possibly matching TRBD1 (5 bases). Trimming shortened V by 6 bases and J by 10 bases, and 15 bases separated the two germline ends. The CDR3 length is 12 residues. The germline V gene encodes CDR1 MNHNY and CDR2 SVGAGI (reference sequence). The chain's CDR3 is CASSHRRGTAFF. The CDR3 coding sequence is TGTGCCAGCAGCCACCGGCGGGGGACAGCTTTCTTT.

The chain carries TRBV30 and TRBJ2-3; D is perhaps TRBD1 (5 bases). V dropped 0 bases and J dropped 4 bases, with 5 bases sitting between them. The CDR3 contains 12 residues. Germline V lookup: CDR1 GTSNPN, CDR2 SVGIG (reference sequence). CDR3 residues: CAWSVQADTQYF. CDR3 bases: TGTGCCTGGAGTGTACAGGCAGATACGCAGTATTTT.

Written as DNA, the CDR3 is TGTGCCAGCTCACGCGAACTAGGGTCAACTAATGAAAAACTGTTTTTT. Protein: CASSRELGSTNEKLFF. J is TRBJ1-4 and V is TRBV18; no firm D call. The CDR3 runs to 16 residues. CDR1 KGHSH and CDR2 LQKENI come from the germline V gene. V lost 4 bases to trimming and J lost 0 bases, with 12 bases between them.

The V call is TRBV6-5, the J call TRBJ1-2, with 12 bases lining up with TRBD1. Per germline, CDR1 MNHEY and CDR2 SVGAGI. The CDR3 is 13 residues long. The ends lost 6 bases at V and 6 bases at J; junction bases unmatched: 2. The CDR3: CASRGTGGNGYTF. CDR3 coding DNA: TGTGCCAGCAGAGGGACAGGGGGCAATGGCTACACCTTC.

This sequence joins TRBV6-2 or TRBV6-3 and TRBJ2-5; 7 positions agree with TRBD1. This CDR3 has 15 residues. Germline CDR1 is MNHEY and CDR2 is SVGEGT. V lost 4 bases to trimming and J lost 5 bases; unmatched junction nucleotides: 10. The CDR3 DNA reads TGTGCCAGCAGTTCCTTACAGGGGTTTAGGGAGACCCAGTACTTC. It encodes CASSSLQGFRETQYF.

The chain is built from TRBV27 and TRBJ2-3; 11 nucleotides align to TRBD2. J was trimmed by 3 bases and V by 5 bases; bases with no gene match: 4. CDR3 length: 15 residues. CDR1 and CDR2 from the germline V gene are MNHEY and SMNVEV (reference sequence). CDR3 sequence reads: CASSVTSGRTDTQYF. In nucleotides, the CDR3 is TGTGCCAGCAGTGTCACTAGCGGGAGAACAGATACGCAGTATTTT.

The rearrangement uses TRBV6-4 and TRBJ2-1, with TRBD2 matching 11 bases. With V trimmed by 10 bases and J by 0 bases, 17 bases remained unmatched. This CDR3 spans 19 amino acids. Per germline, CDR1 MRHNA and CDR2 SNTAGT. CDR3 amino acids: CATPRLPSGGTSSYNEQFF. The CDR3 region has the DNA TGTGCCACCCCCCGTCTTCCTAGCGGGGGGACCAGCTCCTACAATGAGCAGTTCTTC.

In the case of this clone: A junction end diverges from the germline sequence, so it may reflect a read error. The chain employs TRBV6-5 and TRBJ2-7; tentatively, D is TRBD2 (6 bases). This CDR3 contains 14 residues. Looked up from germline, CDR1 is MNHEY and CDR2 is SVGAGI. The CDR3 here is CASSNSGTYNEQYF. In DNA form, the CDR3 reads TGTGCCAGCAGTAACTCCGGGACTTACAACGAGCAGTACTTC.

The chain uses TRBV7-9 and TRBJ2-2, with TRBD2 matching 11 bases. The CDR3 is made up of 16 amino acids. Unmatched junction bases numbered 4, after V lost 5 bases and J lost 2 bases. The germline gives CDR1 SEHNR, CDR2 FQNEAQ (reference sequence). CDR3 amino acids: CASSPTSGGNTGELFF. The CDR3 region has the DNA TGTGCCAGCAGCCCCACTAGCGGGGGTAACACCGGGGAGCTGTTTTTT.

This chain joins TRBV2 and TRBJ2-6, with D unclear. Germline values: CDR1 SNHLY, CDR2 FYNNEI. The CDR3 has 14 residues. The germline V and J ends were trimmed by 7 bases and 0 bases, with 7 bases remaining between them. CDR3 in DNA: TGTGCCAGCAAAGACACCTCTGGGGCCAACGTCCTGACTTTC. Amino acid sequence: CASKDTSGANVLTF.

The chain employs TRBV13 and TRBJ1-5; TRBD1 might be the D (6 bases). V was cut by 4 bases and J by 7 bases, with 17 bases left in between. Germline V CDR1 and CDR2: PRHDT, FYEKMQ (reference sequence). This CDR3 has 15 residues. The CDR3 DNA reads TGTGCCAGCAGCTCCTCCAGGGGTTTGTCACAGCCCCAGCATTTT. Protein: CASSSSRGLSQPQHF.

CDR3: CASADNREGYEQYF. The CDR3 region has the DNA TGCGCCAGCGCGGACAACAGGGAAGGGTACGAGCAGTACTTC. The chain combines TRBV5-1 with TRBJ2-7; TRBD1 is a possible D gene (6 bases). From germline, CDR1 is SGHRS and CDR2 YFSETQ. Trimming removed 7 bases from V and 4 bases from J, with 18 bases in between. The CDR3 sequence is 14 residues long.

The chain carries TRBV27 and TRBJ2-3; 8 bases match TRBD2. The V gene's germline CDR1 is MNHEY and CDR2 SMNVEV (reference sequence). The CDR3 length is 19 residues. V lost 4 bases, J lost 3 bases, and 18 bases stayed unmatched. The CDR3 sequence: CASSYPHEVAGIGTDTQYF. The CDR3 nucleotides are TGTGCCAGCAGTTACCCCCATGAGGTAGCGGGAATCGGGACAGATACGCAGTATTTT.

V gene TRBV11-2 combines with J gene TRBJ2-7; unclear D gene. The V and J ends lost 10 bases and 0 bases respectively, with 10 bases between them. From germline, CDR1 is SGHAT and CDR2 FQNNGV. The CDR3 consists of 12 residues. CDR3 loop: CANRSHSYEQYF. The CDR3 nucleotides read TGTGCCAATCGGAGCCACTCCTACGAGCAGTACTTC.